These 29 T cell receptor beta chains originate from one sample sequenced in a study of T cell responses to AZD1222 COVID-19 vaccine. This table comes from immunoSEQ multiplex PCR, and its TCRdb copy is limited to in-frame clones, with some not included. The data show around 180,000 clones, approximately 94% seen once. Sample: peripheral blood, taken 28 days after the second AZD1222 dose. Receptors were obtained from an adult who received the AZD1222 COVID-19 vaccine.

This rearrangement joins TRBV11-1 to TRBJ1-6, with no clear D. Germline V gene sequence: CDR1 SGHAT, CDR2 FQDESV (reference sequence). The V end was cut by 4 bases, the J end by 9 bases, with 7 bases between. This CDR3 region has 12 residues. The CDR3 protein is CASSWGGSPLHF. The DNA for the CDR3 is TGTGCCAGCAGCTGGGGAGGTTCACCCCTCCACTTT.

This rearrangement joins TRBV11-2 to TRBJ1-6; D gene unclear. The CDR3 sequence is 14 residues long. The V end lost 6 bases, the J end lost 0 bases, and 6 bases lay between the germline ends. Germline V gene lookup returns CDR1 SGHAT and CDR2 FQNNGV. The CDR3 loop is CASRSSSYNSPLHF. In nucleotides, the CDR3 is TGTGCCAGCAGATCAAGCTCCTATAATTCACCCCTCCACTTT.

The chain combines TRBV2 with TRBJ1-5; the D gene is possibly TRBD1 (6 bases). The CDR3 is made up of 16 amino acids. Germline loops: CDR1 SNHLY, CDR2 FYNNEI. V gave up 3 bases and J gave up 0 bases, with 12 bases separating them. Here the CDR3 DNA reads TGTGCCAGCAGTGAGGACAGTCAATATAGCAATCAGCCCCAGCATTTT. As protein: CASSEDSQYSNQPQHF.

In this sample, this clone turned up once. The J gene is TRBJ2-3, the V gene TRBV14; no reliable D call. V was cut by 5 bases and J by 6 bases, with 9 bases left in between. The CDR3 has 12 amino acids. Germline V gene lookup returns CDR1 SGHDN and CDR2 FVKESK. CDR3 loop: CASSDVWDTQYF. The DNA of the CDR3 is TGTGCCAGCAGCGACGTTTGGGATACGCAGTATTTT.

CDR3 nucleotides: TGTGCCAGCTCCCTTGACAGGGGCAATTCACCCCTCCACTTT. It codes for CASSLDRGNSPLHF. V and J are TRBV18 and TRBJ1-6; 8 bases agree with TRBD1. Germline CDR1 is KGHSH and CDR2 is LQKENI. This CDR3 is built from 14 residues. Trimming at V came to 6 bases and at J to 7 bases, leaving 5 bases not matched to a gene.

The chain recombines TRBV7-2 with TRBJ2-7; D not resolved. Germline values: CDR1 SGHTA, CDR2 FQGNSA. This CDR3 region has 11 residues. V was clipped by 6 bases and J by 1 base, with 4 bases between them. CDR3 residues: CASRGSYEQYF. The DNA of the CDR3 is TGTGCCAGCAGGGGGTCCTACGAGCAGTACTTC.

CDR3 in DNA: TGTGCCACCAGTGACTCCGACAGCTCTGGAAACACCATATATTTT. This codes for CATSDSDSSGNTIYF. V is TRBV24-1 and J is TRBJ1-3, with D maybe TRBD1 (5 bases). Germline CDR1 and CDR2: KGHDR and SFDVKD. This CDR3 comprises 15 residues. Deletions cut 4 bases from V and 0 bases from J, with 9 bases between.

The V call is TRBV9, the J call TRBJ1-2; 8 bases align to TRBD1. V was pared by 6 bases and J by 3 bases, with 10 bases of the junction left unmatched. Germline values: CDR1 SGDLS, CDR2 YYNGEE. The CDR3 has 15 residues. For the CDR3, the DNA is TGTGCCAGCACGCCCTCCCGGACAGGGCACTATGGCTACACCTTC. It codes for CASTPSRTGHYGYTF.

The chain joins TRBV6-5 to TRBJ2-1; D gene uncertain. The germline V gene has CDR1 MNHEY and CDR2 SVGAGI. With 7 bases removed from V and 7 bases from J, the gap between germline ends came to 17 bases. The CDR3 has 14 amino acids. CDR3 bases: TGTGCCAGCACCTTCTCGGCAGGCGAGAATGAGCAGTTCTTC. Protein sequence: CASTFSAGENEQFF.

The CDR3 nucleotides are TGTGCCAGCAGCTTAGCCCAGACCCAGTACTTC. Its protein product is CASSLAQTQYF. The V and J genes are TRBV7-9 and TRBJ2-5; D gene uncertain. The CDR3 is 11 amino acids. Germline V CDR1 and CDR2: SEHNR, FQNEAQ (reference sequence). Trimming took off 0 bases at V and 6 bases at J, with 2 bases between the two ends.

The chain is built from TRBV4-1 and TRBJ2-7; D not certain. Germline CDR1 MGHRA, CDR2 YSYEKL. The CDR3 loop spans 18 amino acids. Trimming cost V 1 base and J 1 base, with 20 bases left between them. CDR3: CASSQGVRGTDNSYEQYF. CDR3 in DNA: TGCGCCAGCAGCCAAGGAGTTCGAGGCACAGACAATTCCTACGAGCAGTACTTC.

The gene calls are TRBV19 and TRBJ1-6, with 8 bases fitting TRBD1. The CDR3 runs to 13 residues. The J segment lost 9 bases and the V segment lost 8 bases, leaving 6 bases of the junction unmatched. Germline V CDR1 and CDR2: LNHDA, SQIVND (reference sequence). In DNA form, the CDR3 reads TGTGCCAGTGGACAGGGCGGTGGTTCACCCCTCCACTTT. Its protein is CASGQGGGSPLHF. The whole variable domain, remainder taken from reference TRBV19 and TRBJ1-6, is DGGITQSPKYLFRKEGQNVTLSCEQNLNHDAMYWYRQDPGQGLRLIYYSQIVNDFQKGDIAEGYSVSREKKESFPLTVTSAQKNPTAFYLCASGQGGGSPLHFGNGTRLTVT.

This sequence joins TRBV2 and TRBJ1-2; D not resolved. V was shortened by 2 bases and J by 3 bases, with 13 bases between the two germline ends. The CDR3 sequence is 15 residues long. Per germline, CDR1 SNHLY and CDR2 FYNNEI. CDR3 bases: TGTGCCAGCAGTGAAACGTCTTGGGGAGACTATGGCTACACCTTC. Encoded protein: CASSETSWGDYGYTF.

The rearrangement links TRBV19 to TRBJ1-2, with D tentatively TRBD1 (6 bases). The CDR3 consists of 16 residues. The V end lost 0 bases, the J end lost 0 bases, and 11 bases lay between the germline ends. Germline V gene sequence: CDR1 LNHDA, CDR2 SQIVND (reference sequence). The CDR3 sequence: CASSIDWTVTNYGYTF. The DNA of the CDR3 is TGTGCCAGTAGTATAGACTGGACAGTTACTAACTATGGCTACACCTTC.

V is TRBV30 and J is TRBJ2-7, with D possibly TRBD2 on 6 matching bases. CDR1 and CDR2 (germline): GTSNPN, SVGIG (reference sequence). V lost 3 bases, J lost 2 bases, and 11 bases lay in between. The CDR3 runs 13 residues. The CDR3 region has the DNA TGTGCCTGGAGCTCGGGACTCACCTACGAGCAGTACTTC. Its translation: CAWSSGLTYEQYF.

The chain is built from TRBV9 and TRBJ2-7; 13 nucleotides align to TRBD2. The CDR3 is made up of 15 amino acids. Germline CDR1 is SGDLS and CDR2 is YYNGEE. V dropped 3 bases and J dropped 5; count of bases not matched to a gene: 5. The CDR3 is CASSAGLAGVDEQYF. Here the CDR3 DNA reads TGTGCCAGCAGCGCCGGACTAGCGGGAGTCGACGAGCAGTACTTC.

The CDR3: CASSENAGDSNQPQHF. The CDR3 DNA is TGTGCCAGCAGTGAGAACGCTGGAGATAGCAATCAGCCCCAGCATTTT. The chain has TRBV2 and TRBJ1-5; no reliable D call. The CDR3 covers 16 residues. With 3 bases removed from V and 0 bases from J, the gap between germline ends came to 12 bases. Germline V gene lookup returns CDR1 SNHLY and CDR2 FYNNEI.

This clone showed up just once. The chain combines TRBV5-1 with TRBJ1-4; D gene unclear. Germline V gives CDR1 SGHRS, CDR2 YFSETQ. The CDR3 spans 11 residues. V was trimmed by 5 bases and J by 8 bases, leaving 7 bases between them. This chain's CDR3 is CASRLGEKLFF. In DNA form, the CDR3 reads TGCGCCAGCAGACTAGGAGAAAAACTGTTTTTT. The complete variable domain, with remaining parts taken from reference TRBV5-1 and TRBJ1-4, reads KAGVTQTPRYLIKTRGQQVTLSCSPISGHRSVSWYQQTPGQGLQFLFEYFSETQRNKGNFPGRFSGRQFSNSRSEMNVSTLELGDSALYLCASRLGEKLFFGSGTQLSVL.

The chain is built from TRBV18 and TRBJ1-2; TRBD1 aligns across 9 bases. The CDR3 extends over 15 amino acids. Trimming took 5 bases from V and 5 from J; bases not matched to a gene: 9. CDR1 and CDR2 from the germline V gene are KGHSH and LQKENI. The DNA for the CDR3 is TGTGCCAGCTCAGGAGGGACAGGGCCCCAATATGGCTACACCTTC. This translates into CASSGGTGPQYGYTF.

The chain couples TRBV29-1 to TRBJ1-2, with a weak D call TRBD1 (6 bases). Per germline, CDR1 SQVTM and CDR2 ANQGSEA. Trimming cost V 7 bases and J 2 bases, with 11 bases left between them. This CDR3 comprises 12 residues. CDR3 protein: CSDGGENYGYTF. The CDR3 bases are TGCAGCGATGGGGGCGAGAACTATGGCTACACCTTC. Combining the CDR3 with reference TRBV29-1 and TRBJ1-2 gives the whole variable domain SAVISQKPSRDICQRGTSLTIQCQVDSQVTMMFWYRQQPGQSLTLIATANQGSEATYESGFVIDKFPISRPNLTFSTLTVSNMSPEDSSIYLCSDGGENYGYTFGSGTRLTVV.

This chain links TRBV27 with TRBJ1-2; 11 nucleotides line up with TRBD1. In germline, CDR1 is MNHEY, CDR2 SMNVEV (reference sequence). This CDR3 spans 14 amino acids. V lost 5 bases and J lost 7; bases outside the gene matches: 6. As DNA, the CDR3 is TGTGCCAGCAGTCCCCGGACAGGGGGCTTTGGCTACACCTTC. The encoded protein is CASSPRTGGFGYTF.

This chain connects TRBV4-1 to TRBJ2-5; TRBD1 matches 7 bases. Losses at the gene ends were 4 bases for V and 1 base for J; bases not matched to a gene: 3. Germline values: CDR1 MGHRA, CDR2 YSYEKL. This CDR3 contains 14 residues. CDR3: CASSPGQRQETQYF. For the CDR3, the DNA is TGCGCCAGCAGCCCGGGACAGCGCCAAGAGACCCAGTACTTC.

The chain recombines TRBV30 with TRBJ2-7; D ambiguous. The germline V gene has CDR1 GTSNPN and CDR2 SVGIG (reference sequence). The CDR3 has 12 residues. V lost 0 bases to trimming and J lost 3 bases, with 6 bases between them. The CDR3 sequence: CAWSVMGYEQYF. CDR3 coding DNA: TGTGCCTGGAGTGTAATGGGCTACGAGCAGTACTTC.

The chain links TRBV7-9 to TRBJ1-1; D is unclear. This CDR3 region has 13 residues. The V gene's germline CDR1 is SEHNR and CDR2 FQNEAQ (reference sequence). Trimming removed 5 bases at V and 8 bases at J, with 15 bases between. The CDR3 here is CASSPYAALEAFF. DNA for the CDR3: TGTGCCAGCAGCCCTTACGCGGCACTCGAAGCTTTCTTT.

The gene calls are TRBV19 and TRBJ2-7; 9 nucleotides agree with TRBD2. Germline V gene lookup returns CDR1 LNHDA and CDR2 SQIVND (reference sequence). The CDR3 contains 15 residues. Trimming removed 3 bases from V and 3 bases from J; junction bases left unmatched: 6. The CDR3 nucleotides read TGTGCCAGTAGTATGGCGGCTAGCGGGATCTACGAGCAGTACTTC. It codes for CASSMAASGIYEQYF.

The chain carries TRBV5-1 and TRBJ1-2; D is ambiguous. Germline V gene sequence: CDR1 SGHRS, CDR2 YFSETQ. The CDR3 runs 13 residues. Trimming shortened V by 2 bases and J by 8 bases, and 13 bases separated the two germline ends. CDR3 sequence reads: CASSFQGNWGYTF. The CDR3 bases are TGCGCCAGCAGCTTTCAAGGAAATTGGGGCTACACCTTC.

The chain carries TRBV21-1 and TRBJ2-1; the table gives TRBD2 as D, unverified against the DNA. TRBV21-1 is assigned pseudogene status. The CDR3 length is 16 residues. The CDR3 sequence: CASSKFSNSAYNEQFF. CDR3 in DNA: TGTGCCAGCAGCAAATTTTCTAATTCCGCTTACAATGAGCAGTTCTTC.

As DNA, the CDR3 is TGCGCCAGCCGGGACACTGGAAACACCATATATTTT. It codes for CASRDTGNTIYF. The J gene is TRBJ1-3, the V gene TRBV5-1, with a weak D call TRBD1 (6 bases). V was cut by 7 bases and J by 2 bases, with 7 bases left in between. CDR3 length equals 12 residues. Per the germline V gene, CDR1 is SGHRS and CDR2 is YFSETQ.

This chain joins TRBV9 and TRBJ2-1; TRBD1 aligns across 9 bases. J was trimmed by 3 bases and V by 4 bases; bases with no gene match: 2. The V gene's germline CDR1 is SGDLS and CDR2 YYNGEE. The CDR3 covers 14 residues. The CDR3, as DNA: TGTGCCAGCAGCTCGACAGGGGGCTACAATGAGCAGTTCTTC. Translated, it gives CASSSTGGYNEQFF.